This TCR beta chain is drawn from a study of blood T cell repertoires in COVID-19. About the study: Sites in the United States, Italy and Spain provided acute and convalescent COVID-19 samples. The analysed material was cDNA or gDNA that came from T cells, B-cell-depleted T cells, or PBMCs.

CDR3 length: 17 residues. In germline, CDR1 is MNHEY, CDR2 SVGEGT. Trimming pared 5 bases from V and 4 bases from J, leaving 21 bases between. Per the original data handling: Nucleated cell counts were estimated from reference gene primer amplification. Data came from immunoSEQ multiplex PCR; TCRdb stores just in-frame clones and leaves some out. Clone size and the V and J calls come from that table; the DNA yielded D and trimming. The sample consists of some 20,000 clones, 85% to 90% of them appearing once. The receptor was isolated from a human donor with active COVID-19. The donor label of this sample is uncertain. Sequencing input: peripheral blood. V usage is TRBV6-2 or TRBV6-3 and J usage is TRBJ2-1; a weak D match, TRBD2 (6 bases). CDR3: CASSDFRTTRNYNEQFF. In DNA form, the CDR3 reads TGTGCCAGCAGTGACTTTCGGACTACCCGGAATTACAATGAGCAGTTCTTC.